This T cell receptor beta chain was sequenced during a study of shared clonotypes between healthy human individuals. In the study's own analysis: Junction-only immunoSEQ sequences carried no quality scores, so filtering differed. Profiling relied on immunoSEQ multiplex PCR, and the TCRdb table lists in-frame clones only, not all of them. The V and J calls and clone size are taken from that table; D and trimming were inferred from the DNA. The sample lists fewer than 850,000 clones; about 96% were seen once. It was CD45RO-negative cells, positively selected for CCR7, that made up naive CD8 cells, with terminally differentiated effector memory CD45RA+ cells excluded. CDR1 is LGHNA and CDR2 is YSLEER in the germline V gene. The length of the CDR3 is 15 residues. Trimming pared 4 bases from V and 3 bases from J, leaving 16 bases between.

The TCR sequence derives from a man aged 30-40 years in good health. V usage is TRBV4-3 and J usage is TRBJ2-7; D remains unclear. Material for sequencing was naive CD8+ T cells sorted from blood. The DNA for the CDR3 is TGCGCCAGCAGCCGGGCGGCAGGCGGTAACTACGAGCAGTACTTC. Translated: CASSRAAGGNYEQYF.